Listed here is a single T cell receptor (beta chain). This entry is derived from a study of T cell responses to AZD1222 COVID-19 vaccine. Libraries were prepared by immunoSEQ multiplex PCR; TCRdb keeps only in-frame clonotypes and omits some of them. Seen here are roughly 140,000 clones, roughly nine tenths observed once, and the top ten hold over 1.5%. Trimming took 5 bases from V and 10 from J; bases not matched to a gene: 4. Germline V gene data show CDR1 as MNHEY and CDR2 as SMNVEV (reference sequence). The CDR3 is made up of 12 amino acids. The J gene is TRBJ2-1, the V gene TRBV27, with 8 bases matching TRBD2. The sample consisted of peripheral blood, taken on day 0 of AZD1222 vaccination. The receptor was derived from an adult in good health. This CDR3 reads CASSVRGREQFF. The CDR3, as DNA: TGTGCCAGCAGTGTTCGCGGGAGGGAGCAGTTCTTC.